A single sample is the source of the 25 T cell receptor beta chains below, sequenced in a study of human CD8 memory T cell subsets. UMI-labeled 5' RACE produced the TCR beta libraries. Each CDR3 protein gets one entry in TCRdb, which reprocessed the 5' RACE reads and gives no DNA. This sample's clone table lists thousands of distinct CDR3 sequences. Sample: CD8+ T cells from PBMCs. These receptors all come from a human donor in good health.

The gene calls are TRBV5-5 and TRBJ2-7. Germline V CDR1 and CDR2: SGHKS, YYEKEE (reference sequence). This CDR3 spans 13 amino acids. CDR3 loop: CASSGGTPYEQYF. Based on the CDR3 plus reference TRBV5-5 and TRBJ2-7, the full variable domain is DAGVTQSPTHLIKTRGQQVTLRCSPISGHKSVSWYQQVLGQGPQFIFQYYEKEERGRGNFPDRFSARQFPNYSSELNVNALLLGDSALYLCASSGGTPYEQYFGPGTRLTVT.

This chain links TRBV7-9 with TRBJ2-2; TCRdb reports TRBD2, a call that lacks DNA to check it against. This CDR3 comprises 16 residues. CDR1 and CDR2 (germline): SEHNR, FQNEAQ (reference sequence). Here the CDR3 reads CASSFVAAGDTGELFF.

The chain is built from TRBV7-8 and TRBJ2-7; the TRBD1 assignment by TCRdb is unverifiable without DNA. This CDR3 has 14 amino acids. The germline CDR1 and CDR2 sequences are SGHVS and FQNEAQ. This chain's CDR3 is CASSNVGHRSEQYF.

Judged by frequency, this clonotype is medium-sized. The rearrangement uses TRBV27 and TRBJ2-2; lacking DNA, the TRBD2 call made by TCRdb goes unchecked. Germline CDR1 reads MNHEY; CDR2 reads SMNVEV (reference sequence). This CDR3 is built from 15 residues. The CDR3 protein is CASSLFRRAGWELFF.

According to its frequency, this clonotype is medium-sized (0.01 to 0.1%). V is TRBV27 and J is TRBJ2-2; TCRdb names TRBD1, which stays unverified in the absence of DNA. The V gene's germline CDR1 is MNHEY and CDR2 SMNVEV (reference sequence). The CDR3 sequence is 16 residues long. CDR3 amino acids: CASSLRGPANTGELFF.

This chain joins TRBV20-1 and TRBJ2-7; TCRdb proposes TRBD2, but this gene call is untestable without DNA. Germline V lookup: CDR1 DFQATT, CDR2 SNEGSKA (reference sequence). The CDR3 length is 14 residues. The CDR3: CSARDRDKHYEQYF.

The genes are TRBV4-1 and TRBJ2-5; there is no DNA to check the TCRdb D call of TRBD2. CDR1 and CDR2 from the germline V gene are MGHRA and YSYEKL. This CDR3 comprises 15 residues. CDR3 sequence reads: CASSHPLAGAETQYF.

According to its frequency, this clonotype is medium-sized. The rearrangement uses TRBV29-1 and TRBJ2-5; with no DNA, the TCRdb D assignment of TRBD2 cannot be verified. Germline lookup yields CDR1 SQVTM and CDR2 ANQGSEA. There are 17 residues in the CDR3. The chain's CDR3 is CSVESLGTSGTQETQYF.

The chain has TRBV27 and TRBJ1-5. Germline V gene sequence: CDR1 MNHEY, CDR2 SMNVEV (reference sequence). The CDR3 contains 13 residues. The chain's CDR3 is CASSTYSNQPQHF.

The gene calls are TRBV4-1 and TRBJ1-2. This CDR3 has 12 amino acids. The germline gives CDR1 MGHRA, CDR2 YSYEKL. CDR3 loop: CASSQSDYGYTF.

The CDR3: CASSVFGREETQYF. The chain is built from TRBV9 and TRBJ2-5. There are 14 residues in the CDR3. Germline V lookup: CDR1 SGDLS, CDR2 YYNGEE.

The chain employs TRBV7-9 and TRBJ1-1. This CDR3 has 12 residues. The germline V gene encodes CDR1 SEHNR and CDR2 FQNEAQ (reference sequence). This chain's CDR3 is CASSLVNTEAFF. Variable domain in full (rest from reference TRBV7-9 and TRBJ1-1): DTGVSQNPRHKITKRGQNVTFRCDPISEHNRLYWYRQTLGQGPEFLTYFQNEAQLEKSRLLSDRFSAERPKGSFSTLEIQRTEQGDSAMYLCASSLVNTEAFFGQGTRLTVV.

The chain uses TRBV12-3 or TRBV12-4 and TRBJ2-1. This CDR3 comprises 14 residues. The CDR3 here is CASSFAGLAYEQFF.

V is TRBV4-1 and J is TRBJ2-1. The germline V gene has CDR1 MGHRA and CDR2 YSYEKL. The CDR3 covers 15 residues. The CDR3 region is CASSQGISSYNEQFF.

The chain uses TRBV28 and TRBJ2-7. The CDR3 totals 11 residues. Germline V CDR1 and CDR2: MDHEN, SYDVKM. CDR3 amino acids: CASSPRTEQYF.

The chain recombines TRBV18 with TRBJ2-7. This CDR3 region has 13 residues. The germline V gene has CDR1 KGHSH and CDR2 LQKENI. CDR3 in amino acids: CASSPLRGDEQYF. The full variable domain, its missing parts supplied by reference TRBV18 and TRBJ2-7, is NAGVMQNPRHLVRRRGQEARLRCSPMKGHSHVYWYRQLPEEGLKFMVYLQKENIIDESGMPKERFSAEFPKEGPSILRIQQVVRGDSAAYFCASSPLRGDEQYFGPGTRLTVT.

V and J are TRBV2 and TRBJ2-1; TCRdb's D gene call, TRBD2, goes unchecked for lack of DNA. Germline V gene lookup returns CDR1 SNHLY and CDR2 FYNNEI. CDR3 length: 14 residues. The CDR3 sequence: CASSSLAGANEQFF.

J is TRBJ2-1 and V is TRBV28; the TCRdb call, TRBD1, lacks DNA for checking. The CDR3 extends over 11 amino acids. Germline CDR1 and CDR2: MDHEN and SYDVKM. The chain's CDR3 is CANSGVDEQFF.

The chain has TRBV7-9 and TRBJ2-5; TCRdb indicates TRBD2, and absent DNA this call remains unverified. Germline CDR1 and CDR2: SEHNR and FQNEAQ (reference sequence). This CDR3 spans 17 amino acids. CDR3 loop: CASSLLGEDNFGETQYF.

CDR3 sequence: CSVCGTSGTPLDEQFF. The chain uses TRBV29-1 and TRBJ2-1; TCRdb's assignment of TRBD2 cannot be checked, as there is no DNA. The CDR3 consists of 16 residues. In germline, CDR1 is SQVTM, CDR2 ANQGSEA.

This clonotype is classed as medium-sized by frequency. The rearrangement joins TRBV20-1 to TRBJ1-1; the TRBD1 assignment by TCRdb is unverifiable without DNA. The CDR3 is 11 amino acids. Looked up from germline, CDR1 is DFQATT and CDR2 is SNEGSKA (reference sequence). The CDR3 loop reads CSVPGSAEAFF.

V and J are TRBV3-1 and TRBJ2-3; without DNA, the TCRdb call of TRBD1 cannot be checked. The CDR3 sequence is 13 residues long. CDR1 is LGHDT and CDR2 is YNNKEL in the germline V gene (reference sequence). Here the CDR3 reads CASSQVTGVWQYF.

The chain couples TRBV7-9 to TRBJ2-7; TCRdb gives TRBD2 as the D gene, but with no DNA this cannot be confirmed. The germline V gene has CDR1 SEHNR and CDR2 FQNEAQ (reference sequence). This CDR3 spans 16 amino acids. This CDR3 is CASSFGLAGGAYEQYF.

By frequency, this clonotype is medium-sized. The rearrangement links TRBV27 to TRBJ1-1; TCRdb gives TRBD1 as the D gene, but with no DNA this cannot be confirmed. This CDR3 contains 15 residues. CDR1 and CDR2 from the germline V gene are MNHEY and SMNVEV (reference sequence). CDR3 region: CASSLGQGYRHEAFF.

The chain employs TRBV3-1 and TRBJ2-5; checking the TCRdb D call of TRBD1 is not possible without DNA. The length of the CDR3 is 15 residues. Germline loops: CDR1 LGHDT, CDR2 YNNKEL (reference sequence). This CDR3 reads CASSLLRGPEAAQYF.